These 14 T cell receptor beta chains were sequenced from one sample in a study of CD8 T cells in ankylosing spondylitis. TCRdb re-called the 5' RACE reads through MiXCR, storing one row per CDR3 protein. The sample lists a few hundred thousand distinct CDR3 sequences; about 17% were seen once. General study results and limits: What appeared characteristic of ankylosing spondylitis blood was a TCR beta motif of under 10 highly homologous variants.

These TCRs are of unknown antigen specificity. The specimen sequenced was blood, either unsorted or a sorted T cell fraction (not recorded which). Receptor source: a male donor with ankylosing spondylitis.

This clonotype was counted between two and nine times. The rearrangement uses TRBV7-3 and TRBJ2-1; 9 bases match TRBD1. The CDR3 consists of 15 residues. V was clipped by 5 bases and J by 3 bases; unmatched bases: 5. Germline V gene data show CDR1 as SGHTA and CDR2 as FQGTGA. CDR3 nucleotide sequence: TGTGCCAGCAGCCATCCGGGACAGGGCTACAATGAGCAGTTCTTC. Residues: CASSHPGQGYNEQFF. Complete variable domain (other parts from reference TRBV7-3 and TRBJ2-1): GAGVSQTPSNKVTEKGKYVELRCDPISGHTALYWYRQSLGQGPEFLIYFQGTGAADDSGLPNDRFFAVRPEGSVSTLKIQRTERGDSAVYLCASSHPGQGYNEQFFGPGTRLTVL.

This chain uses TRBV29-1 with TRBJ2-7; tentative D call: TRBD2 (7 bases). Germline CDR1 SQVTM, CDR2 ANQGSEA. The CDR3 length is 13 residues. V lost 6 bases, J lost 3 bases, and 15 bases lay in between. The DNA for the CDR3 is TGCAGCGTAGGGGGGGGTCAGGGCTACGAGCAGTACTTC. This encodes CSVGGGQGYEQYF.

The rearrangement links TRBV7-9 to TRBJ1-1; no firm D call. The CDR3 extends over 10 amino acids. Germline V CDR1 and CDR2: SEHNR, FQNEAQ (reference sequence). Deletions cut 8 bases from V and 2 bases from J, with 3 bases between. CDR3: CASGNTEAFF. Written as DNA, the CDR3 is TGTGCCAGCGGTAACACTGAAGCTTTCTTT.

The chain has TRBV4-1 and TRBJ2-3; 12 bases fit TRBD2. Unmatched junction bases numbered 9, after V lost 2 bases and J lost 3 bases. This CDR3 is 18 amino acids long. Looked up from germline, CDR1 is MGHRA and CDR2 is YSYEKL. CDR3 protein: CASSQRLAGADRTDTQYF. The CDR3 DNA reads TGCGCCAGCAGCCAAAGACTAGCGGGAGCCGACCGGACAGATACGCAGTATTTT.

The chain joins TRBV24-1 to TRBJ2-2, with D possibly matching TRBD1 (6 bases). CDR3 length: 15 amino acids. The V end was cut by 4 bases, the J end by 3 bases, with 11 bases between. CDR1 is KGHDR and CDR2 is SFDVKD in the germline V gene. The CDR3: CATSEGDRYTGELFF. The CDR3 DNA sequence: TGTGCCACCAGTGAGGGAGACAGGTACACCGGGGAGCTGTTTTTT.

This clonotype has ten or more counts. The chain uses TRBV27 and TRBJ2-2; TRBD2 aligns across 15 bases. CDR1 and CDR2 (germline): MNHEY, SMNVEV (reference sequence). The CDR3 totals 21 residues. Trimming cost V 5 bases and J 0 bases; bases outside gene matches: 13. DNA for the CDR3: TGTGCCAGCAGTCCATATACACCGGGACTAGCGGGGGGACCGAACACCGGGGAGCTGTTTTTT. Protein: CASSPYTPGLAGGPNTGELFF.

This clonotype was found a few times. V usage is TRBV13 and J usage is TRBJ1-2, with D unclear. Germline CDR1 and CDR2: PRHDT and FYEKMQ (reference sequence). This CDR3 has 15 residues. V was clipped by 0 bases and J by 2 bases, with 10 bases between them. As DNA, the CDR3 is TGTGCCAGCAGCTTAGGAAGCCAGACAAACTATGGCTACACCTTC. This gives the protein CASSLGSQTNYGYTF.

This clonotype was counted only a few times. This CDR3 is CASSPGHGLGGTF. In DNA form, the CDR3 reads TGTGCCAGCAGTCCGGGACACGGTCTGGGAGGCACCTTC. This chain connects TRBV12-3 or TRBV12-4 to TRBJ1-2, with TRBD1 as a possible D gene (6 bases). This CDR3 is 13 amino acids long. Trimming cost V 5 bases and J 13 bases, with 20 bases left between them.

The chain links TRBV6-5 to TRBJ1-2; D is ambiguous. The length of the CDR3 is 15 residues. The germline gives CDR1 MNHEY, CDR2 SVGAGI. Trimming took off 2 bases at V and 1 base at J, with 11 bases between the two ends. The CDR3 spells CASSYAGDLNYGYTF. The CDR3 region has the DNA TGTGCCAGCAGTTACGCGGGCGACCTTAACTATGGCTACACCTTC.

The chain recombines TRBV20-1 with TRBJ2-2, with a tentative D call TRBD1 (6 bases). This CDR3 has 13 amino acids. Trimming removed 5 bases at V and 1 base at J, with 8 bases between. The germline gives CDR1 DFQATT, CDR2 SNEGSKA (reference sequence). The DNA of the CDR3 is TGCAGTGCTTGGACAGTGAACACCGGGGAGCTGTTTTTT. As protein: CSAWTVNTGELFF.

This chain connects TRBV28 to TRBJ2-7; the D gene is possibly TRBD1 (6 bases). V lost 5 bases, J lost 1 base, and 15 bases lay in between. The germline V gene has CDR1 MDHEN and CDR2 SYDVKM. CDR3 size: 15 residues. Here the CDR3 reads CASSSPEDRSYEQYF. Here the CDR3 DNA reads TGTGCCAGCAGTAGCCCCGAAGACAGGTCCTACGAGCAGTACTTC.

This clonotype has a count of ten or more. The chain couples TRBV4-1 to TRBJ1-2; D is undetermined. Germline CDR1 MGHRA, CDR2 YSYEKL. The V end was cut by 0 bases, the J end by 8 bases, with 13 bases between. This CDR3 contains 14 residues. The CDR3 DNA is TGCGCCAGCAGCCAAGATCAGCTCCCTGAGGGCTACACCTTC. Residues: CASSQDQLPEGYTF.

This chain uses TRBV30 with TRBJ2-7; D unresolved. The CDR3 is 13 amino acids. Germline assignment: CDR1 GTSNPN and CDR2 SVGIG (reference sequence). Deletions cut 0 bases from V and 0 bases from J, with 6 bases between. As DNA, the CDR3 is TGTGCCTGGAGTGTTGGGCTCTCCTACGAGCAGTACTTC. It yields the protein CAWSVGLSYEQYF.

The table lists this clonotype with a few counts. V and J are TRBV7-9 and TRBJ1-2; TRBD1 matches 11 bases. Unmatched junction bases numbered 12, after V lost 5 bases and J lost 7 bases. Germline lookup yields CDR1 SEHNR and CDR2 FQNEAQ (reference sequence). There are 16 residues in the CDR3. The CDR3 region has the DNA TGTGCCAGCAGCCGGACAGGGGGCAGTCGGCAAGGTGGCTACACCTTC. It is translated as CASSRTGGSRQGGYTF.